These 8 T cell receptor beta chains share one sample of origin, sequenced in a study of CD8+CD57+ T cells in acquired aplastic anemia. Previously, flow cytometry had revealed CD8+CD57+ cell expansion in the patients chosen for sequencing. The use of genomic DNA as template underpinned the TCR beta VDJ and CDR3 profiling. TCRdb ran MiXCR on the reads and lists one entry per CDR3 protein. The table lists roughly 240,000 distinct CDR3 sequences, around 45% of them singletons. Input material: sorted CD4+, CD8+, or CD8+CD57+ T cells (not recorded which) from PBMCs. The receptors were sampled from a human donor with aplastic anemia.

V and J are TRBV19 and TRBJ1-6; TRBD1 matches 11 bases. The germline CDR1 and CDR2 sequences are LNHDA and SQIVND (reference sequence). V was pared by 5 bases and J by 10 bases, with 4 bases of the junction left unmatched. The CDR3 spans 14 residues. For the CDR3, the DNA is TGTGCCAGTAGTGGGACAGGGGGTAGCTCACCCCTCCACTTT. Its translation: CASSGTGGSSPLHF.

This clonotype occurred many times. This rearrangement joins TRBV4-3 to TRBJ1-1; D gene uncertain. Trimming stripped 2 bases from V and 0 bases from J, with 10 bases between. The CDR3 is 15 amino acids. The V gene's germline CDR1 is LGHNA and CDR2 YSLEER. The CDR3 loop reads CASSQYMEMNTEAFF. In DNA, the CDR3 is TGCGCCAGCAGCCAATACATGGAAATGAACACTGAAGCTTTCTTT.

The chain uses TRBV27 and TRBJ2-3, with D possibly being TRBD2 (6 bases). Germline CDR1 and CDR2: MNHEY and SMNVEV (reference sequence). The CDR3 totals 12 residues. Trimming took off 6 bases at V and 6 bases at J, with 10 bases between the two ends. CDR3 sequence reads: CASRRGLDTQYF. CDR3 nucleotide sequence: TGTGCCAGCAGGCGGGGTTTGGATACGCAGTATTTT.

The chain recombines TRBV7-9 with TRBJ1-1; 11 nucleotides match TRBD1. The germline V gene encodes CDR1 SEHNR and CDR2 FQNEAQ (reference sequence). This CDR3 has 17 amino acids. After removal of 5 bases from V and 5 bases from J, the junction contained 13 bases not matched to a gene. The CDR3 DNA reads TGTGCCAGCAGCCCATGGACAGGGGGCGGAGGGAGGACTGAAGCTTTCTTT. Residues: CASSPWTGGGGRTEAFF.

The chain has TRBV20-1 and TRBJ1-3, with D unresolved. Germline V gives CDR1 DFQATT, CDR2 SNEGSKA (reference sequence). Trimming left V 0 bases short and J 4 bases short, with 7 bases between. CDR3 size: 13 residues. This CDR3 is CSARDNLGNTIYF. The CDR3 DNA is TGCAGTGCTAGAGATAATCTCGGAAACACCATATATTTT.

This clonotype appeared many times. The V call is TRBV6-2 or TRBV6-3, the J call TRBJ2-3, with TRBD2 matching over 7 bases. The germline V gene encodes CDR1 MNHEY and CDR2 SVGEGT. Unmatched junction bases numbered 11, after V lost 5 bases and J lost 6 bases. The CDR3 is made up of 15 amino acids. This CDR3 reads CASSHLGLDTDTQYF. CDR3 nucleotide sequence: TGTGCCAGCAGTCACCTTGGACTAGACACTGATACGCAGTATTTT.

V gene TRBV5-4 combines with J gene TRBJ2-4; 12 bases line up with TRBD2. Germline V gene data show CDR1 as SGHNT and CDR2 as YYREEE (reference sequence). Trimming took 4 bases from V and 4 from J; bases not matched to a gene: 6. The CDR3 extends over 16 amino acids. The CDR3, as DNA: TGTGCCAGCAGCATGACTAGCGGGGGAAATAAAAACATTCAGTACTTC. Translation: CASSMTSGGNKNIQYF.

This clonotype was detected many times. The chain joins TRBV20-1 to TRBJ1-1; no reliable D call. The CDR3 is made up of 10 amino acids. In germline, CDR1 is DFQATT, CDR2 SNEGSKA (reference sequence). V dropped 5 bases and J dropped 9 bases, with 10 bases sitting between them. The chain's CDR3 is CSAYQGKAFF. DNA for the CDR3: TGCAGTGCTTACCAAGGGAAAGCTTTCTTT.